This record covers a single T cell receptor (beta chain). Its antigen target is currently unknown. Because the CDR3 is missing its conserved closing phenylalanine or tryptophan, this is likely a read error. This sample was taken from a study of breast tumors, draining lymph nodes, adjacent tissues (dated by TCRdb to the mid-2010s). Regarding the research as a whole: Breast cancer patients provided tumor, adjacent nontumor tissue and axillary lymph nodes, and the study compared the TCR beta repertoires across these three sources. In human breast cancer, the study set out to evaluate how tumor, surrounding tissue and draining lymph node repertoires relate to one another and whether T cells may move between these sites. The investigation overall reported the following: Tumor T-cell repertoires showed less diversity than lymph node repertoires and more diversity than nontumor tissue repertoires, and tumor T-cell repertoires showed preferential V and J gene usage. Tumor and nontumor tissue repertoires were significantly more similar in luminal-like than in basal-like breast cancer. The conclusion that tumor T cells originate in lymph nodes was presented as consistent with a hypothesis rather than as directly demonstrated. The data were considered consistent with most tumor T cells being derived from the lymph node and subsequently expanding within tumor tissue.

12 amino acids form the CDR3, both terminal residues included. CDR3 DNA only is kept here, 36 bases in frame from base 1. In the germline V gene, CDR1 corresponds to KGHDR and CDR2 to SFDVKD. For sequencing, an Illumina HiSeq 2000 was employed. TCR beta chain libraries were generated by multiplex PCR amplification. High-throughput sequencing was used to analyze the amplified TCR beta chain products. The public reads were reanalyzed by TCRdb: fastp trimming at Q25, MiXCR alignment, in-frame beta chains only. Every entry covers one CDR3 protein and lists the most common genes and DNA from its rows. This sample lists around 230,000 distinct CDR3 sequences; around 32% were detected once. 1.1% to 1.5% of the sample lies in the top ten. The lymph node samples were taken from the axillary draining lymph nodes of breast cancer patients.

The sequenced sample was axillary lymph node tissue. The clonotype was recovered from a female donor with breast cancer. Some clones in this sample may be carry-over from other donors' samples. The V gene is TRBV24-1 and the J gene is TRBJ2-1; a confident D gene designation cannot be given. This receptor carries the CDR3 CATSTSYNGQFS. DNA sequence: TGTGCCACCAGCACATCTTACAATGGGCAGTTCTCC.